This entry lists 14 T cell receptor beta chains sequenced from one sample in a study of blood T cell repertoires in COVID-19. This table comes from immunoSEQ multiplex PCR, and its TCRdb copy is limited to in-frame clones, with some not included. The table lists approximately 80,000 clones, around 80% of them singletons. Sequencing was done on a sample of peripheral blood. These receptors came from a man between 60 and 75 years old with acute or convalescent COVID-19.

The V gene is TRBV4-3, the J gene TRBJ2-5; 8 bases fit TRBD2. CDR1 is LGHNA and CDR2 is YSLEER in the germline V gene. Trimming cost V 2 bases and J 8 bases; bases outside gene matches: 1. CDR3 length equals 12 residues. The CDR3 DNA follows: TGCGCCAGCAGCCAAACTAGCGGAACCCAGTACTTC. Residues: CASSQTSGTQYF.

V usage is TRBV6-5 and J usage is TRBJ2-7; D remains ambiguous. This CDR3 has 12 residues. Germline V gene data show CDR1 as MNHEY and CDR2 as SVGAGI. Trimming took off 8 bases at V and 3 bases at J, with 11 bases between the two ends. The CDR3 here is CASLSVGYEQYF. The CDR3 bases are TGTGCCAGCTTATCGGTTGGCTACGAGCAGTACTTC.

The J gene is TRBJ1-5, the V gene TRBV19; a possible D gene is TRBD1 (5 bases). Germline V gives CDR1 LNHDA, CDR2 SQIVND (reference sequence). The CDR3 has 15 residues. The V and J ends lost 5 bases and 3 bases respectively, with 14 bases between them. The DNA of the CDR3 is TGTGCCAGTAGTGCGTCGGGGGGGAACAATCAGCCCCAGCATTTT. Its protein product is CASSASGGNNQPQHF.

This chain uses TRBV3-1 (or the pseudogene TRBV3-2) with TRBJ1-2; D ambiguous. Germline lookup yields CDR1 LGHDT and CDR2 YNNKEL (reference sequence). This CDR3 is built from 14 residues. V lost 1 base and J lost 5, with 11 bases in between. Written as DNA, the CDR3 is TGTGCCAGCAGCCAAGCCCAGAGCGGGTATGGCTACACCTTC. As protein: CASSQAQSGYGYTF.

The rearrangement uses TRBV18 and TRBJ2-1, with TRBD1 matching 8 bases. V trimming: 6 bases; J trimming: 5 bases; junction bases outside the gene matches: 6. CDR1 is KGHSH and CDR2 is LQKENI in the germline V gene. The CDR3 runs to 14 residues. CDR3 in DNA: TGTGCCAGCTCTCGACAGGGGTTCAACAATGAGCAGTTCTTC. Translation: CASSRQGFNNEQFF.

The V and J genes are TRBV9 and TRBJ2-2; D is uncertain. CDR3 length equals 14 residues. Trimming left V 0 bases short and J 7 bases short, with 10 bases between. The V gene's germline CDR1 is SGDLS and CDR2 YYNGEE. CDR3 DNA sequence: TGTGCCAGCAGCGTAGAACAGTTTGACGGGGAGCTGTTTTTT. Protein: CASSVEQFDGELFF. Drawing the rest from reference TRBV9 and TRBJ2-2, the complete variable domain is DSGVTQTPKHLITATGQRVTLRCSPRSGDLSVYWYQQSLDQGLQFLIQYYNGEERAKGNILERFSAQQFPDLHSELNLSSLELGDSALYFCASSVEQFDGELFFGEGSRLTVL.

V usage is TRBV7-2 and J usage is TRBJ1-3; D unresolved. Germline-derived CDR1 and CDR2 are SGHTA and FQGNSA. This CDR3 has 16 residues. The germline V and J ends were trimmed by 0 bases and 5 bases, with 14 bases remaining between them. The chain's CDR3 is CASSLASGRSRNTIYF. The CDR3, as DNA: TGTGCCAGCAGCTTAGCTTCTGGCAGAAGTAGAAACACCATATATTTT.

The chain links TRBV24-1 to TRBJ2-2, with D possibly being TRBD2 (5 bases). The CDR3 length is 15 residues. Trimming stripped 3 bases from V and 6 bases from J, with 13 bases between. CDR1 KGHDR and CDR2 SFDVKD come from the germline V gene. The CDR3: CATSDGRGGSGELFF. The CDR3 bases are TGTGCCACCAGTGATGGCCGGGGTGGGTCCGGGGAGCTGTTTTTT.

This sequence joins TRBV2 and TRBJ2-2; TRBD1 matches 9 bases. Trimming cost V 9 bases and J 4 bases; bases outside gene matches: 6. The length of the CDR3 is 14 residues. CDR1 and CDR2 (germline): SNHLY, FYNNEI. The CDR3 region has the DNA TGTGCCAGTAAGGGACAGGGAGGCACCGGGGAGCTGTTTTTT. It encodes CASKGQGGTGELFF.

This chain links TRBV6-5 with TRBJ2-7; 8 bases map to TRBD1. The CDR3 runs 15 residues. The germline V gene has CDR1 MNHEY and CDR2 SVGAGI. Unmatched junction bases numbered 13, after V lost 5 bases and J lost 7 bases. This CDR3 reads CASSPPGTGHQEQYF. As DNA, the CDR3 is TGTGCCAGCAGTCCCCCAGGGACAGGACATCAGGAGCAGTACTTC.

The CDR3 sequence: CASSQRVGQGAAEAFF. The CDR3 nucleotides read TGTGCCAGCAGCCAAAGGGTAGGACAGGGGGCGGCTGAAGCTTTCTTT. The rearrangement joins TRBV27 to TRBJ1-1; 11 bases fit TRBD1. Germline V gene data show CDR1 as MNHEY and CDR2 as SMNVEV (reference sequence). V trimming: 6 bases; J trimming: 6 bases; junction bases outside the gene matches: 12. CDR3 length equals 16 residues.

The chain joins TRBV7-2 to TRBJ2-5; 8 bases match TRBD2. V trimming: 5 bases; J trimming: 6 bases; junction bases outside the gene matches: 11. Germline V gene sequence: CDR1 SGHTA, CDR2 FQGNSA. This CDR3 is 15 amino acids long. CDR3 sequence reads: CASSVSGTGRKTQYF. The CDR3 region has the DNA TGTGCCAGCAGCGTTAGCGGGACCGGGCGGAAGACCCAGTACTTC. Looking up the rest from reference TRBV7-2 and TRBJ2-5 gives the full variable domain: GAGVSQSPSNKVTEKGKDVELRCDPISGHTALYWYRQSLGQGLEFLIYFQGNSAPDKSGLPSDRFSAERTGGSVSTLTIQRTQQEDSAVYLCASSVSGTGRKTQYFGPGTRLLVL.

The chain employs TRBV28 and TRBJ2-3, with TRBD2 identical over 13 bases. V shed 8 bases and J 0 bases; nucleotides not matched to a gene: 5. The CDR3 contains 16 residues. Per germline, CDR1 MDHEN and CDR2 SYDVKM. Written as DNA, the CDR3 is TGTGCCAGCGAAACTAGCGGGAGGGGTAGCACAGATACGCAGTATTTT. Translated, it gives CASETSGRGSTDTQYF.

The chain is built from TRBV5-6 and TRBJ2-1; D is possibly TRBD2 (5 bases). The ends were cut back, 2 bases at V and 12 bases at J, with 15 bases in the middle. The CDR3 is made up of 13 amino acids. Germline V gene data show CDR1 as SGHDT and CDR2 as YYEEEE. The DNA of the CDR3 is TGTGCCAGCAGCTTAGGATCTTTTGGAGGGCAGTTCTTC. This codes for CASSLGSFGGQFF. The full variable domain, completed using reference TRBV5-6 and TRBJ2-1, is DAGVTQSPTHLIKTRGQQVTLRCSPKSGHDTVSWYQQALGQGPQFIFQYYEEEERQRGNFPDRFSGHQFPNYSSELNVNALLLGDSALYLCASSLGSFGGQFFGPGTRLTVL.